This is a list of T cell receptor beta chains from one sample in a study of T-cell reconstitution after alpha-beta-depleted transplantation in children. One entry per CDR3 protein, called by TCRdb with MiXCR from the PCR reads. The table has about 350,000 distinct CDR3 sequences, roughly 16% seen once. Sequences were derived from PBMCs, mostly from graft donor cells, sampled 360 days after TCRalphabeta/CD19-depleted stem cell transplant. The receptors shown here come from a male patient under 10 years old who had a stem cell transplant for acute lymphoblastic leukemia, so the T cells may come from the graft donor. The CDR3 runs from the conserved cysteine through the conserved F or W. The D gene is left open where the match is weak. A row's size may be missing; if present it is once, few, many or a size class.

TRBV12-3/TRBV12-4	15	-	TRBJ2-5	-	CASTPGGRERETQYF	TGTGCCAGCACTCCTGGCGGGCGGGAACGGGAGACCCAGTACTTC
TRBV12-5	16	few	TRBJ1-3	-	CASGLVLGKPGNTIYF	TGTGCTAGTGGTTTGGTACTGGGCAAGCCTGGAAACACCATATATTTT
TRBV2	20	-	TRBJ2-1	TRBD2	CASGEPGLAGVLPGDNEQFF	TGTGCCAGCGGGGAACCGGGACTAGCGGGAGTTCTCCCCGGGGACAATGAGCAGTTCTTC
TRBV5-6	13	-	TRBJ2-7	-	CASSLGAAAEQYF	TGTGCCAGCAGCTTGGGTGCGGCAGCCGAGCAGTACTTC
TRBV3-1	18	many	TRBJ2-7	TRBD2	CASSQGGGPGTSSYEQYF	TGTGCCAGCAGCCAAGGTGGGGGCCCGGGGACTAGCAGTTACGAGCAGTACTTC
TRBV12-3/TRBV12-4	11	many	TRBJ2-7	-	CASSFTYEQYF	TGTGCCAGCAGTTTCACCTACGAGCAGTACTTC
TRBV20-1	13	few	TRBJ1-6	-	CSAQTGLGSPLHF	TGCAGTGCTCAGACGGGGCTCGGATCACCCCTCCACTTT
TRBV29-1	11	few	TRBJ2-2	-	CSVRWTGELFF	TGCAGCGTTAGGTGGACCGGGGAGCTGTTTTTT
TRBV5-6	14	few	TRBJ2-4	-	CASSLVSTGNIQYF	TGTGCCAGCAGCTTGGTTTCGACGGGGAACATTCAGTACTTC
TRBV12-3/TRBV12-4	14	few	TRBJ1-2	-	CASSLFSGNYGYTF	TGTGCCAGCAGTTTATTTAGCGGGAACTATGGCTACACCTTC
TRBV7-8	15	few	TRBJ2-1	-	CASSLPPGDYNEQFF	TGTGCCAGCAGCCTTCCCCCAGGGGATTACAATGAGCAGTTCTTC
TRBV9	13	few	TRBJ2-5	-	CASSVAQKETQYF	TGTGCCAGCAGCGTAGCACAGAAAGAGACCCAGTACTTC
TRBV20-1	16	-	TRBJ2-3	-	CSARGAGRTSTDTQYF	TGCAGTGCTAGAGGGGCGGGGAGAACTAGCACAGATACGCAGTATTTT
TRBV10-3	12	few	TRBJ2-2	-	CAISEGAGELFF	TGTGCCATCAGTGAGGGGGCCGGGGAGCTGTTTTTT
TRBV27	15	few	TRBJ2-3	TRBD2	CASSLVAGPTDTQYF	TGTGCCAGCAGTTTAGTAGCGGGGCCCACAGATACGCAGTATTTT
TRBV11-2	16	-	TRBJ2-3	TRBD1	CVSSPQHRGFSDTQYF	TGTGTCAGCAGCCCGCAGCACAGGGGGTTTTCAGATACGCAGTATTTT
TRBV11-3	13	many	TRBJ2-5	-	CASSLVRQETQYF	TGTGCCAGCAGCTTAGTCAGGCAAGAGACCCAGTACTTC
TRBV3-1	16	many	TRBJ1-1	TRBD1	CASSRTAGGRSTEAFF	TGTGCCAGCAGCAGAACGGCAGGGGGGAGAAGCACTGAAGCTTTCTTT
TRBV29-1	17	few	TRBJ2-7	TRBD1	CSVEFLSSDRATYEQYF	TGCAGCGTTGAATTTCTTAGTTCGGACAGGGCCACCTACGAGCAGTACTTC
TRBV5-4	16	few	TRBJ2-3	TRBD2	CASSPGLAVSTDTQYF	TGTGCCAGCAGCCCAGGACTAGCGGTGAGCACAGATACGCAGTATTTT
TRBV13	15	-	TRBJ1-1	TRBD1	CASSVGQGPNTEAFF	TGTGCCAGCAGCGTCGGACAGGGGCCGAACACTGAAGCTTTCTTT
TRBV28	15	few	TRBJ2-5	-	CASLGGWGFQETQYF	TGTGCCAGCTTGGGGGGTTGGGGATTCCAAGAGACCCAGTACTTC
TRBV20-1	15	once	TRBJ2-2	TRBD2	CSAEAGGGNTGELFF	TGCAGTGCTGAAGCCGGGGGGGGGAACACCGGGGAGCTGTTTTTT
TRBV7-2	14	many	TRBJ1-3	TRBD1	CASSLNRGRNTIYF	TGTGCCAGCAGCTTAAACAGGGGGCGGAACACCATATATTTT
TRBV4-3	13	many	TRBJ2-5	-	CASSQSRGGTQYF	TGCGCCAGCAGCCAATCCCGGGGAGGGACCCAGTACTTC
TRBV2	16	many	TRBJ2-7	-	CASTLALETTDYEQYF	TGTGCCAGCACCCTGGCCCTGGAGACAACCGACTACGAGCAGTACTTC
TRBV12-3/TRBV12-4	16	-	TRBJ2-1	TRBD2	CASSLSGLSSYNEQFF	TGTGCCAGCAGTCTTAGCGGGCTCAGCTCCTACAATGAGCAGTTCTTC
TRBV29-1	13	many	TRBJ2-7	TRBD1	CSVAGTGLHEQYF	TGCAGCGTGGCCGGGACAGGGCTCCACGAGCAGTACTTC
TRBV2	15	few	TRBJ1-5	-	CASSEGSYSNQPQHF	TGTGCCAGCAGTGAGGGGAGCTATAGCAATCAGCCCCAGCATTTT
TRBV6-5	14	-	TRBJ2-7	-	CASSYRDAPYEQYF	TGTGCCAGCAGTTACCGGGATGCACCCTACGAGCAGTACTTC
TRBV10-3	16	many	TRBJ1-1	-	CAISESIYGRDTEAFF	TGTGCCATCAGTGAGTCGATATACGGGAGGGACACTGAAGCTTTCTTT
TRBV28	14	-	TRBJ1-5	-	CASSLWRGGQPQHF	TGTGCCAGCAGTTTATGGCGGGGAGGTCAGCCCCAGCATTTT
TRBV28	15	-	TRBJ2-7	TRBD1	CASSSPGGDSYEQYF	TGTGCCAGCAGTTCGCCAGGGGGCGACTCCTACGAGCAGTACTTC
TRBV10-3	14	-	TRBJ2-7	-	CAIQPSSYSYEQYF	TGTGCCATCCAGCCCAGCTCTTACTCCTACGAGCAGTACTTC
TRBV12-3/TRBV12-4	13	many	TRBJ2-1	-	CASSHPDYNEQFF	TGTGCCAGCAGTCACCCAGATTACAATGAGCAGTTCTTC
TRBV6-2/TRBV6-3	16	-	TRBJ2-5	-	CASSYGLGRPKETQYF	TGTGCCAGCAGTTACGGTCTCGGACGGCCTAAAGAGACCCAGTACTTC
TRBV5-1	15	-	TRBJ2-1	-	CASLLEYGSYNEQFF	TGCGCCAGCCTTCTGGAATACGGGTCCTACAATGAGCAGTTCTTC
TRBV7-2	17	-	TRBJ1-3	-	CASSLRRRGGPGNTIYF	TGTGCCAGCAGCTTGCGTCGGAGGGGTGGGCCTGGAAACACCATATATTTT
TRBV6-5	19	few	TRBJ1-5	TRBD1	CASSYLGPGQFYSNQPQHF	TGTGCCAGCAGTTACCTGGGGCCGGGACAGTTTTATAGCAATCAGCCCCAGCATTTT
TRBV7-2	14	few	TRBJ1-2	-	CASSVGTSVYGYTF	TGTGCCAGCAGCGTTGGGACATCAGTCTATGGCTACACCTTC
TRBV9	13	few	TRBJ1-1	-	CASSVVGDSWAFF	TGTGCCAGCAGCGTAGTTGGAGACTCTTGGGCTTTCTTT
TRBV7-2	14	-	TRBJ2-5	-	CASSPFPGWETQYF	TGTGCCAGCAGCCCTTTCCCAGGGTGGGAGACCCAGTACTTC
TRBV29-1	10	few	TRBJ2-1	-	CSVFQGDQFF	TGCAGCGTTTTTCAGGGTGATCAGTTCTTC
TRBV7-8	15	-	TRBJ2-7	TRBD1	CASSLANYRGDEQYF	TGTGCCAGCAGCTTAGCGAATTACAGGGGCGACGAGCAGTACTTC
TRBV7-8	14	few	TRBJ1-2	-	CASSPGYPNYGYTF	TGTGCCAGCAGCCCAGGCTATCCTAACTATGGCTACACCTTC
TRBV7-9	16	-	TRBJ2-1	TRBD2	CASSKQSSGSYNEQFF	TGTGCCAGCAGCAAACAATCTAGCGGGAGCTACAATGAGCAGTTCTTC
TRBV11-2	16	-	TRBJ2-2	TRBD2	CASSLDVSGRAGELFF	TGTGCCAGCAGCTTAGATGTTAGCGGGAGGGCCGGGGAGCTGTTTTTT